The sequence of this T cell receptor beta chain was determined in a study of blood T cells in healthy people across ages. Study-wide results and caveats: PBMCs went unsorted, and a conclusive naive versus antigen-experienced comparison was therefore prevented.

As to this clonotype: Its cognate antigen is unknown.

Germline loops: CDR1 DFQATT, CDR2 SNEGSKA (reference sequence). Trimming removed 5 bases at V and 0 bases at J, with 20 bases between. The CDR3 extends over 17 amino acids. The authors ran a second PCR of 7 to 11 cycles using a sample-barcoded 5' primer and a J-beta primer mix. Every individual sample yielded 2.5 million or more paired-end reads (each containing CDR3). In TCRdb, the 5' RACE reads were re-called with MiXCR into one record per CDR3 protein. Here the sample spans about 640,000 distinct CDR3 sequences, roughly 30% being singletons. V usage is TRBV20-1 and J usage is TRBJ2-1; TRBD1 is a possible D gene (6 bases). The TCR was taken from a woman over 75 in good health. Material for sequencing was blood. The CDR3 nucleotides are TGCAGTGCTTTGGGCTCTGGGGGCCCTAGCTCCTACAATGAGCAGTTCTTC. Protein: CSALGSGGPSSYNEQFF.